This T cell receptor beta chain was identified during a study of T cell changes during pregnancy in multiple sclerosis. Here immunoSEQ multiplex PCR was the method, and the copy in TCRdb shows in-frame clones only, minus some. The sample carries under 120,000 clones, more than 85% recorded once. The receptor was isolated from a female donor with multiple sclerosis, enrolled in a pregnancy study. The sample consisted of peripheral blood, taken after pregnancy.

In DNA form, the CDR3 reads TGTGCCAGCAGTTCTCAGGGCGGGGAGCTGTTTTTT. Translating it yields CASSSQGGELFF. The V call is TRBV27, the J call TRBJ2-2; tentatively, D is TRBD1 (5 bases). Trimming removed 4 bases from V and 7 bases from J, with 7 bases in between. The CDR3 runs 12 residues. Germline V gene lookup returns CDR1 MNHEY and CDR2 SMNVEV (reference sequence).